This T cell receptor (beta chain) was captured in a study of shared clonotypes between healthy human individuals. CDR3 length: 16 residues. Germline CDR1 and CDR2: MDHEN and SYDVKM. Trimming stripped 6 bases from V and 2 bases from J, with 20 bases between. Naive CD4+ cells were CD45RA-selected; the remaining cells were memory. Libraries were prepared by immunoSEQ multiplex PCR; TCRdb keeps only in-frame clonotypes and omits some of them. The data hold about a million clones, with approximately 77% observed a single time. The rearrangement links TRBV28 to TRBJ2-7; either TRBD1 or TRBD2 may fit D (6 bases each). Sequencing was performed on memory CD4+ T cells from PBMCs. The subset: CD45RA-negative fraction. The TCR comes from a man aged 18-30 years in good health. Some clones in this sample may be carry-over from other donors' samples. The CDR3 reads CASSLLGGASTYEQYF. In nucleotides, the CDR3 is TGTGCCAGCAGCCTACTGGGGGGCGCGTCAACCTACGAGCAGTACTTC.